A single sample is the source of the 5 T cell receptor beta chains below, sequenced in a study of PD-1 blockade in classical Hodgkin lymphoma. The time point here: newly diagnosed, previously untreated cHL patient sample. Assay used: immunoSEQ multiplex PCR; TCRdb lists only in-frame clones, some missing. The sample carries around 43,000 clones, approximately 90% recorded once. Sequencing used peripheral blood mononuclear cells (PBMCs). The receptors shown here come from a human donor with classical Hodgkin lymphoma.

This rearrangement joins TRBV25-1 to TRBJ2-1; 8 bases line up with TRBD2. CDR3 length: 15 amino acids. The V gene end was trimmed by 8 bases and the J gene end by 4 bases; junction bases not matched to a gene: 10. Germline CDR1 MGHDK, CDR2 SYGVNS. The CDR3 region has the DNA TGTGCCAGCGCTTCTCTCGGCGGGAGGTACAATGAGCAGTTCTTC. Translation: CASASLGGRYNEQFF.

In the case of this clone: A much bigger clone sits one base away, suggesting this may be a read error. The rearrangement joins TRBV6-5 to TRBJ1-1; D gene unclear. The germline V gene encodes CDR1 MNHEY and CDR2 SVGAGI. The CDR3 consists of 11 residues. V lost 6 bases and J 1 base, leaving 3 bases between the germline ends. The CDR3 DNA follows: TGTGCCAGCAGGGCGAACACTGAAGCTTTCTTT. It encodes CASRANTEAFF.

This sequence joins TRBV27 and TRBJ1-2; 7 bases are shared with TRBD1. Per germline, CDR1 MNHEY and CDR2 SMNVEV (reference sequence). The ends lost 0 bases at V and 11 bases at J; junction bases unmatched: 18. This CDR3 comprises 17 residues. CDR3 sequence reads: CASSLSPPQGGGGRYTF. In DNA form, the CDR3 reads TGTGCCAGCAGTTTATCTCCCCCCCAGGGGGGCGGGGGGAGATACACCTTC.

This chain uses TRBV10-3 with TRBJ1-2; D gene unclear. This CDR3 contains 13 residues. V was cut by 11 bases and J by 2 bases, with 15 bases left in between. Germline lookup yields CDR1 ENHRY and CDR2 SYGVKD. CDR3 amino acids: CALKPQQNYGYTF. DNA for the CDR3: TGTGCCTTAAAACCTCAACAAAACTATGGCTACACCTTC.

V usage is TRBV27 and J usage is TRBJ2-1, with no clear D. Trimming took 6 bases from V and 0 from J, leaving 12 bases between them. CDR3 length: 15 residues. Germline V gene sequence: CDR1 MNHEY, CDR2 SMNVEV (reference sequence). CDR3 amino acids: CASSPRVSSYNEQFF. For the CDR3, the DNA is TGTGCCAGCAGCCCGAGAGTGAGCTCCTACAATGAGCAGTTCTTC.